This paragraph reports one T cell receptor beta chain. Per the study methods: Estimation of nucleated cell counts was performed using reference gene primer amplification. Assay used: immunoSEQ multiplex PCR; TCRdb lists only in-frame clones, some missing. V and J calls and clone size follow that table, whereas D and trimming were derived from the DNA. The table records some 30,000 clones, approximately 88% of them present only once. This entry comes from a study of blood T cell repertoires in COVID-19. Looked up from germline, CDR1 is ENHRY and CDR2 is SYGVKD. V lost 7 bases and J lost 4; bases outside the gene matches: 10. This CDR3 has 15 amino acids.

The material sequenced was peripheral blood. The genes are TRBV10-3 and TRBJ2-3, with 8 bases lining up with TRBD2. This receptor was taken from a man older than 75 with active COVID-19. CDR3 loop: CAITPGGARADTQYF. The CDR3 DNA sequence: TGTGCCATCACTCCCGGGGGGGCCAGGGCAGATACGCAGTATTTT.